A single sample is the source of the 24 T cell receptor beta chains below, sequenced in a study of molecular identifiers for immune sequencing clone quantification. TCRdb analysed the PCR reads with MiXCR anew, one entry per CDR3 protein. Of about 320,000 distinct CDR3 sequences detected, 24% appear once; the ten largest clones hold about 0.7%. The material sequenced was naive CD8+ T cells from blood, with Jurkat cell RNA spiked in. Subset of the sample: FACS-sorted CD8+CD4-CCR7+CD45RA+ naive T cells. All receptors derive from a human donor in good health. Some libraries in this study had Jurkat cell RNA spiked in.

This clonotype turned up a few times. The J gene is TRBJ2-4, the V gene TRBV2; possible D gene TRBD2, 5 bases. Per the germline V gene, CDR1 is SNHLY and CDR2 is FYNNEI. The CDR3 is 12 residues long. V was shortened by 3 bases and J by 6 bases, with 6 bases between the two germline ends. CDR3 amino acids: CASSDAGNIQYF. In DNA form, the CDR3 reads TGTGCCAGCAGTGACGCGGGAAACATTCAGTACTTC.

This clonotype was found many times. The chain uses TRBV15 and TRBJ2-3, with 10 nucleotides matching TRBD1. The CDR3 has 17 residues. Germline V gene sequence: CDR1 LNHNV, CDR2 YYDKDF (reference sequence). J gave up 3 bases and V 5 bases, and 11 bases lay outside the gene matches. The CDR3 coding sequence is TGTGCCACCAGCGGGACTCCCGGACAGGGGGTTACAGATACGCAGTATTTT. As protein: CATSGTPGQGVTDTQYF.

This clonotype was detected ten times or more. The gene calls are TRBV19 and TRBJ1-1; a weak D match, TRBD1 (5 bases). Trimming removed 3 bases from V and 8 bases from J, with 13 bases in between. Germline assignment: CDR1 LNHDA and CDR2 SQIVND (reference sequence). This CDR3 comprises 13 residues. CDR3: CASSIESRTEAFF. As DNA, the CDR3 is TGTGCCAGTAGTATCGAATCGAGGACAGAAGCTTTCTTT.

This clonotype was seen a few times. The genes are TRBV12-3 or TRBV12-4 and TRBJ2-1; TRBD2 might be the D (5 bases). The CDR3 has 15 residues. The V and J ends lost 5 bases and 6 bases respectively, with 17 bases between them. Here the CDR3 DNA reads TGTGCCAGCAGTCCTATAGGAGGCGACCCCAATGAGCAGTTCTTC. It encodes CASSPIGGDPNEQFF.

This rearrangement joins TRBV19 to TRBJ2-7; D uncertain. This CDR3 is built from 14 residues. Germline V gene data show CDR1 as LNHDA and CDR2 as SQIVND (reference sequence). Trimming took off 2 bases at V and 2 bases at J, with 10 bases between the two ends. CDR3 nucleotide sequence: TGTGCCAGTAGTATAACTGGGGTAACCTACGAGCAGTACTTC. Its protein is CASSITGVTYEQYF.

The chain recombines TRBV30 with TRBJ1-1; D is unclear. CDR3 length equals 12 residues. V was trimmed by 2 bases and J by 0 bases, leaving 4 bases between them. Germline V gene lookup returns CDR1 GTSNPN and CDR2 SVGIG (reference sequence). For the CDR3, the DNA is TGTGCCTGGAGTTCGGTGAACACTGAAGCTTTCTTT. Its protein is CAWSSVNTEAFF.

This clonotype was observed many times. This chain uses TRBV5-6 with TRBJ2-7; TRBD2 matches at 10 bases. CDR1 and CDR2 from the germline V gene are SGHDT and YYEEEE. CDR3 length equals 16 residues. With 0 bases clipped from V and 0 bases from J, the junction kept 3 bases outside the gene matches. CDR3 sequence: CASSLGTSGSSYEQYF. DNA for the CDR3: TGTGCCAGCAGCTTGGGGACTAGCGGAAGCTCCTACGAGCAGTACTTC.

Notes on this clonotype: A much bigger clone sits one base away, suggesting this may be a read error. The genes are TRBV5-6 and TRBJ2-5; D may be TRBD1 (5 bases). Germline V gives CDR1 SGHDT, CDR2 YYEEEE. This CDR3 contains 16 residues. This CDR3 reads CASSLMPGPLQETQCF. DNA of the CDR3: TGTGCCAGCAGCTTGATGCCAGGGCCCCTCCAAGAGACCCAGTGCTTC.

This clonotype came up a few times. The chain is built from TRBV19 and TRBJ1-1, with D perhaps TRBD1 (5 bases). Germline V gene data show CDR1 as LNHDA and CDR2 as SQIVND (reference sequence). V dropped 1 base and J dropped 4 bases, with 10 bases sitting between them. The CDR3 runs to 14 residues. CDR3 in amino acids: CASSIAQGSTEAFF. DNA of the CDR3: TGTGCCAGTAGTATAGCTCAGGGCAGCACTGAAGCTTTCTTT.

V gene TRBV30 combines with J gene TRBJ1-5; D gene unclear. V was cut by 2 bases and J by 0 bases, with 8 bases left in between. The CDR3 spans 14 residues. The germline V gene has CDR1 GTSNPN and CDR2 SVGIG (reference sequence). In DNA form, the CDR3 reads TGTGCCTGGAGTTTGGTGGCTAGCAATCAGCCCCAGCATTTT. It translates to CAWSLVASNQPQHF.

Only one count was recorded for this clonotype. Because it lacks the conserved phenylalanine or tryptophan at the end, this CDR3 is likely a read error. The chain joins TRBV11-3 to TRBJ2-1; 12 nucleotides match TRBD2. The CDR3 is 16 residues long. Germline lookup yields CDR1 SGHNT and CDR2 YENEEA. V lost 4 bases, J lost 6 bases, and 7 bases stayed unmatched. In DNA form, the CDR3 reads TGTGCCAGCAGCTACCAGGGACTAGCGGGCGTCAATGAGCAGTTCTGC. This codes for CASSYQGLAGVNEQFC.

There are a few counts of this clonotype. This chain uses TRBV20-1 with TRBJ2-7, with TRBD2 matching over 11 bases. CDR3 length: 13 residues. V dropped 4 bases and J dropped 4; count of bases not matched to a gene: 3. Germline CDR1 reads DFQATT; CDR2 reads SNEGSKA (reference sequence). The CDR3 sequence: CSAIASGGYEQYF. CDR3 DNA sequence: TGCAGTGCTATTGCTAGCGGGGGGTACGAGCAGTACTTC.

This clonotype was seen more than once but under ten times. This chain connects TRBV20-1 to TRBJ2-7; no firm D call. The germline gives CDR1 DFQATT, CDR2 SNEGSKA (reference sequence). The CDR3 consists of 13 residues. Trimming removed 6 bases from V and 6 bases from J, with 18 bases in between. The CDR3 bases are TGCAGTGCGCCCAACCTGGGGTCGTCCGAGCAGTACTTC. Its translation: CSAPNLGSSEQYF.

Concerning this clonotype: The junction does not match germline at one end; this may be a read error. This chain joins TRBV4-3 and TRBJ2-7; 8 bases are shared with TRBD1. The CDR3 has 14 residues. Germline CDR1 and CDR2: LGHNA and YSLEER. The CDR3 spells CDSSPGQGAYEQYF. Written as DNA, the CDR3 is TGCGACAGCAGCCCCGGACAGGGAGCTTACGAGCAGTACTTC.

This clonotype was recorded at least ten times. The chain recombines TRBV4-3 with TRBJ2-3, with a weak D call TRBD2 (5 bases). Germline-derived CDR1 and CDR2 are LGHNA and YSLEER. Trimming took 1 base from V and 6 from J, leaving 8 bases between them. This CDR3 has 13 residues. The chain's CDR3 is CASSQVRGDTQYF. Here the CDR3 DNA reads TGCGCCAGCAGCCAAGTTCGCGGGGATACGCAGTATTTT.

This clonotype was picked up many times. The chain couples TRBV6-5 to TRBJ1-1, with 8 positions matching TRBD1. Germline V gene sequence: CDR1 MNHEY, CDR2 SVGAGI. V shed 5 bases and J 1 base; nucleotides not matched to a gene: 6. The CDR3 runs to 15 residues. CDR3 in amino acids: CASSQWTGRNTEAFF. The DNA of the CDR3 is TGTGCCAGCAGTCAGTGGACAGGGAGGAACACTGAAGCTTTCTTT.

About this clonotype itself: One end of the junction is discordant with germline, which a read error may explain. J is TRBJ2-1 and V is TRBV20-1; D tentatively reads TRBD1 or TRBD2 (5 bases each). Germline CDR1 DFQATT, CDR2 SNEGSKA (reference sequence). The CDR3 runs to 15 residues. The CDR3 protein is CGARVEGIGGNEQFF. The CDR3 region has the DNA TGCGGTGCTAGAGTAGAGGGGATTGGGGGCAATGAGCAGTTCTTC.

This clonotype appeared a few times. V and J are TRBV4-1 and TRBJ2-5, with TRBD2 identical over 7 bases. The CDR3 totals 17 residues. Germline V gene lookup returns CDR1 MGHRA and CDR2 YSYEKL. Trimming removed 0 bases from V and 5 bases from J; junction bases left unmatched: 12. The CDR3 DNA reads TGCGCCAGCAGCCAAGATCAGTGGTTGGGAGGGACGGAGACCCAGTACTTC. Translated, it gives CASSQDQWLGGTETQYF.

The gene calls are TRBV5-1 and TRBJ2-7, with 9 bases aligning to TRBD2. The V segment lost 1 base and the J segment 3 bases; nucleotides outside the gene matches: 5. Germline lookup yields CDR1 SGHRS and CDR2 YFSETQ. This CDR3 spans 15 amino acids. CDR3 amino acids: CASSLKREDRYEQYF. In DNA, the CDR3 is TGCGCCAGCAGCTTGAAGCGGGAGGATCGCTACGAGCAGTACTTC.

As concerns this clonotype: It may be a read error: a sequence one base away is much more abundant. The V gene is TRBV4-1, the J gene TRBJ2-7; D is undetermined. This CDR3 is built from 16 residues. CDR1 is MGHRA and CDR2 is YSYEKL in the germline V gene. V was trimmed by 4 bases and J by 0 bases, leaving 16 bases between them. CDR3: CASSPAPGTSSYEQYF. The DNA of the CDR3 is TGCGCCAGCAGCCCAGCCCCGGGCACCAGCTCCTACGAGCAGTACTTC.

This clonotype was picked up a small number of times. V is TRBV27 and J is TRBJ1-2; D might be TRBD1 (5 bases). The germline V gene has CDR1 MNHEY and CDR2 SMNVEV (reference sequence). This CDR3 comprises 15 residues. V dropped 11 bases and J dropped 0 bases, with 19 bases sitting between them. CDR3 protein: CASKGTLNPNYGYTF. For the CDR3, the DNA is TGTGCCTCTAAAGGGACTCTTAATCCTAACTATGGCTACACCTTC.

Comments on this clonotype: This may arise from a read error, as a much more abundant clone is one base away. The chain uses TRBV6-6 and TRBJ1-5, with D hard to call. Germline assignment: CDR1 MNHNY and CDR2 SVGAGI (reference sequence). The CDR3 extends over 14 amino acids. The CDR3 bases are TGTGCCAGCGGTTACCGAGCCCGCAATCAGCCCCAGCATTTT. This codes for CASGYRARNQPQHF.

The genes are TRBV20-1 and TRBJ2-7, with 12 positions matching TRBD2. The CDR3 is 15 amino acids. Per the germline V gene, CDR1 is DFQATT and CDR2 is SNEGSKA (reference sequence). V lost 0 bases to trimming and J lost 2 bases; unmatched junction nucleotides: 2. The CDR3 loop is CSARDLAGGPYEQYF. As DNA, the CDR3 is TGCAGTGCTAGAGATCTAGCGGGAGGGCCCTACGAGCAGTACTTC.

V and J are TRBV4-1 and TRBJ2-7, with D unclear. The CDR3 extends over 15 amino acids. The ends were cut back, 0 bases at V and 3 bases at J, with 12 bases in the middle. Germline CDR1 is MGHRA and CDR2 is YSYEKL. This CDR3 is CASSQEVRTNYEQYF. The CDR3 DNA reads TGCGCCAGCAGCCAAGAAGTCAGAACCAACTACGAGCAGTACTTC.